These 5 T cell receptor beta chains share one sample of origin, sequenced in a study of cytomegalovirus exposure and HLA in healthy donors. The study ran its PCR with 60 Vbeta and 13 Jbeta primers. Profiling relied on immunoSEQ multiplex PCR, and the TCRdb table lists in-frame clones only, not all of them. The sample yields 85,000 to 100,000 clones, approximately 81% seen once. Sequencing input: PBMCs. These receptor sequences come from a woman aged 40 to 50 in good health and CMV-seropositive.

This chain joins TRBV29-1 and TRBJ2-3; no reliable D call. The J call may be faulty, since TRBJ1-5 better matches the DNA end. CDR1 SQVTM and CDR2 ANQGSEA come from the germline V gene. This CDR3 spans 15 amino acids. This CDR3 is CSVEEPRHNTDTQHF. The CDR3 nucleotides are TGCAGCGTTGAAGAGCCTCGACACAACACAGATACGCAGCATTTT.

This clone was seen a handful of times. The chain couples TRBV5-6 to TRBJ1-3, with TRBD1 matching 10 bases. V lost 1 base, J lost 0 bases, and 1 base stayed unmatched. The length of the CDR3 is 16 residues. The germline V gene has CDR1 SGHDT and CDR2 YYEEEE. The CDR3 DNA reads as TGTGCCAGCAGCTTGTGGGACAGGGGCTCTGGAAACACCATATATTTT. Encoded protein: CASSLWDRGSGNTIYF.

This chain connects TRBV6-1 to TRBJ2-7; D remains unclear. Germline lookup yields CDR1 MNHNS and CDR2 SASEGT. The CDR3 totals 12 residues. The V end was cut by 6 bases, the J end by 2 bases, with 8 bases between. CDR3 nucleotides: TGTGCCAGCAGCGGCAGGACCTACGAGCAGTACTTC. Translation gives CASSGRTYEQYF.

The chain has TRBV2 and TRBJ2-3; D is ambiguous. The CDR3 loop spans 12 amino acids. V lost 6 bases, J lost 2 bases, and 6 bases lay in between. CDR1 is SNHLY and CDR2 is FYNNEI in the germline V gene. CDR3 amino acids: CASRRLTDTQYF. For the CDR3, the DNA is TGTGCCAGCAGGAGGCTCACAGATACGCAGTATTTT.

The chain is built from TRBV18 and TRBJ2-5, with 11 bases that match TRBD2. J lost 3 bases, V lost 3 bases, and 21 bases had no gene match. CDR1 and CDR2 (germline): KGHSH, LQKENI. The CDR3 covers 21 residues. The CDR3: CASSPGSVASGRQGSKETQYF. The CDR3 DNA sequence: TGTGCCAGCTCACCGGGATCGGTGGCTAGCGGGAGGCAAGGCTCAAAAGAGACCCAGTACTTC. The whole variable domain, remainder taken from reference TRBV18 and TRBJ2-5, is NAGVMQNPRHLVRRRGQEARLRCSPMKGHSHVYWYRQLPEEGLKFMVYLQKENIIDESGMPKERFSAEFPKEGPSILRIQQVVRGDSAAYFCASSPGSVASGRQGSKETQYFGPGTRLLVL.